These 14 T cell receptor beta chains share one sample of origin, sequenced in a study of T cell responses to AZD1222 COVID-19 vaccine. Sequencing used immunoSEQ multiplex PCR; TCRdb keeps in-frame clones, though not all of them. The sample includes roughly 150,000 clones, just under 95% of them seen just once. The sample in question was peripheral blood, obtained on day 0 of AZD1222 vaccination. Receptors were obtained from an adult in good health.

The gene calls are TRBV12-3 or TRBV12-4 and TRBJ1-1; D remains ambiguous. Trimming cost V 8 bases and J 4 bases, with 8 bases left between them. The CDR3 is 11 residues long. The CDR3: CASLQATEAFF. Written as DNA, the CDR3 is TGTGCCAGCCTCCAGGCCACTGAAGCTTTCTTT.

This chain uses TRBV6-5 with TRBJ1-2, with 7 bases matching TRBD1. The CDR3 has 15 amino acids. Trimming removed 2 bases from V and 2 bases from J; junction bases left unmatched: 5. Germline CDR1 is MNHEY and CDR2 is SVGAGI. The CDR3 here is CASSYQDRENYGYTF. The CDR3 DNA follows: TGTGCCAGCAGTTACCAAGACAGGGAGAACTATGGCTACACCTTC.

This clone showed up just once. The J gene is TRBJ2-1, the V gene TRBV5-5; 8 positions agree with TRBD1. The J segment lost 10 bases and the V segment lost 3 bases, leaving 6 bases of the junction unmatched. CDR3 length: 13 residues. The germline V gene encodes CDR1 SGHKS and CDR2 YYEKEE (reference sequence). This CDR3 reads CASSSGTGSEQFF. The CDR3 DNA sequence: TGTGCCAGCAGCTCCGGGACAGGCAGCGAGCAGTTCTTC.

The gene calls are TRBV7-9 and TRBJ1-1; the D gene is possibly TRBD1 (5 bases). This CDR3 has 13 residues. Deletions cut 3 bases from V and 6 bases from J, with 11 bases between. Germline V lookup: CDR1 SEHNR, CDR2 FQNEAQ (reference sequence). This chain's CDR3 is CASSLGGGAEAFF. In DNA form, the CDR3 reads TGTGCCAGCAGCTTGGGAGGAGGGGCTGAAGCTTTCTTT.

The V call is TRBV28, the J call TRBJ1-1; perhaps TRBD1 as D (5 bases). The V end lost 6 bases, the J end lost 1 base, and 9 bases lay between the germline ends. The germline V gene has CDR1 MDHEN and CDR2 SYDVKM. This CDR3 has 13 residues. CDR3 nucleotides: TGTGCCAGCAGGGGGCAGGGGAACACTGAAGCTTTCTTT. Its protein is CASRGQGNTEAFF.

This chain joins TRBV29-1 and TRBJ2-3; 9 bases fit TRBD2. The germline CDR1 and CDR2 sequences are SQVTM and ANQGSEA. The CDR3 extends over 14 amino acids. With V trimmed by 4 bases and J by 1 base, 3 bases remained unmatched. This chain's CDR3 is CSVALAGGTDTQYF. In nucleotides, the CDR3 is TGCAGCGTTGCCTTAGCGGGGGGCACAGATACGCAGTATTTT.

The CDR3: CASSLSAGGANEQYF. The DNA for the CDR3 is TGTGCCAGCAGTTTGTCGGCAGGGGGAGCCAACGAGCAGTACTTC. The chain recombines TRBV28 with TRBJ2-7; the match to TRBD1 covers 7 bases. The CDR3 is made up of 15 amino acids. The trim removed 3 bases at V and 5 bases at J, leaving 10 bases unmatched. Germline V gene sequence: CDR1 MDHEN, CDR2 SYDVKM. The full variable domain, with the rest looked up from reference TRBV28 and TRBJ2-7, is DVKVTQSSRYLVKRTGEKVFLECVQDMDHENMFWYRQDPGLGLRLIYFSYDVKMKEKGDIPEGYSVSREKKERFSLILESASTNQTSMYLCASSLSAGGANEQYFGPGTRLTVT.

The J gene is TRBJ1-5, the V gene TRBV30; D remains unclear. CDR1 is GTSNPN and CDR2 is SVGIG in the germline V gene (reference sequence). The CDR3 extends over 13 amino acids. Deletions cut 2 bases from V and 6 bases from J, with 11 bases between. The CDR3 coding sequence is TGTGCCTGGAGTAAATCCGGGTCTCAGCCCCAGCATTTT. Protein: CAWSKSGSQPQHF.

The V gene is TRBV27, the J gene TRBJ2-1; the D gene is possibly TRBD2 (7 bases). The CDR3 extends over 15 amino acids. Trimming left V 1 base short and J 5 bases short, with 12 bases between. The germline V gene encodes CDR1 MNHEY and CDR2 SMNVEV (reference sequence). The CDR3 sequence is CASSLWKGGDNEQFF. CDR3 coding DNA: TGTGCCAGCAGTTTATGGAAGGGGGGGGACAATGAGCAGTTCTTC.

V and J are TRBV6-4 and TRBJ1-2; possible D gene TRBD1, 5 bases. CDR3 length: 16 residues. The V and J ends lost 5 bases and 7 bases respectively, with 23 bases between them. The V gene's germline CDR1 is MRHNA and CDR2 SNTAGT. The chain's CDR3 is CASSPEGRWGMGGYTF. CDR3 coding DNA: TGTGCCAGCAGTCCGGAGGGGCGGTGGGGCATGGGTGGCTACACCTTC.

This clone was found once. The chain joins TRBV2 to TRBJ2-5; TRBD2 might be the D (6 bases). The ends were cut back, 6 bases at V and 4 bases at J, with 18 bases in the middle. The CDR3 contains 15 residues. Per the germline V gene, CDR1 is SNHLY and CDR2 is FYNNEI. CDR3 sequence: CASRAGGMGVETQYF. The CDR3 DNA reads TGTGCCAGCAGGGCCGGGGGTATGGGGGTAGAGACCCAGTACTTC.

The chain links TRBV3-1 (or the pseudogene TRBV3-2) to TRBJ2-2; possible D gene TRBD1, 5 bases. Germline CDR1 and CDR2: LGHDT and YNNKEL (reference sequence). The CDR3 is made up of 15 amino acids. V was cut by 6 bases and J by 6 bases, with 17 bases left in between. The CDR3 coding sequence is TGTGCCAGCAGAAACGGACAAGCGCATTCCGGGGAGCTGTTTTTT. It is translated as CASRNGQAHSGELFF.

This rearrangement joins TRBV7-9 to TRBJ1-1; possibly TRBD1 for D (6 bases). CDR3 length equals 12 residues. Germline CDR1 and CDR2: SEHNR and FQNEAQ (reference sequence). The germline V and J ends were trimmed by 5 bases and 10 bases, with 14 bases remaining between them. CDR3: CASSPRGQGAFF. CDR3 sequence (DNA): TGTGCCAGCAGCCCTCGGGGGCAGGGAGCTTTCTTT.

The chain employs TRBV5-5 and TRBJ1-5; 7 bases align to TRBD1. V shed 4 bases, J shed 0 bases, and the junction held 4 bases outside the gene matches. The CDR3 covers 15 residues. The germline V gene has CDR1 SGHKS and CDR2 YYEKEE (reference sequence). The CDR3 coding sequence is TGTGCCAGCAGCCCTACAGGGGATAGCAATCAGCCCCAGCATTTT. This sequence encodes CASSPTGDSNQPQHF.